Given below is one T cell receptor beta chain in context. There is no known antigen for this receptor. No base qualities exist here, and no much larger clone lies one base off it. The cohort was made up of roughly 670 healthy bone marrow donors. Cohort members were all nominally healthy when sampled, although unrecorded immune exposures were likely present. The donor tested CMV seronegative and was one of the 352 seronegative cohort members. A peripheral blood sample was collected from each donor, and TCR beta sequencing was performed on peripheral blood mononuclear cells. The Qiagen DNeasy Blood Extraction Kit was used to extract genomic DNA from the blood cell samples. Library method: the immunoSEQ multiplex PCR assay. For the multiplex PCR, a mixture combining 60 forward primers for TCR Vbeta segments and 13 reverse primers for TCR Jbeta segments was used. A multiplex PCR assay on genomic DNA amplified the CDR3 region of rearranged TCR beta genes. On the Illumina HiSeq System, the amplified TCR beta libraries were sequenced as 87-base-pair reads. On the study's bioinformatics: A later analysis tallied 75 million to 95 million unique TCR beta chains across the 666 repertoires, and some 12 million of those chains were shared by two or more donors. Raw reads were error-corrected and collapsed into unique sequences by a nearest-neighbor algorithm in which closely related sequences were merged to remove PCR and sequencing errors. V, D and J gene segments were assigned by aligning CDR3 sequences to IMGT reference sequences. Each retained sequence needed at least a six-nucleotide match to both a V gene segment and a J gene segment. A rearrangement was called productive if the CDR3 had no stop codons and remained in frame with V and J, and every other rearrangement was called non-productive. Following IMGT convention, CDR3 was defined as the stretch from the second conserved V-encoded cysteine up to the conserved J-encoded phenylalanine. In an earlier analysis of roughly 580 of the donors, sequences lacking an unambiguous match to a single V gene segment were excluded. An earlier analysis of several hundred of the donors classified V segments as functional when productive rearrangements were above 56.7% and as segregating when the standard deviation between donors was above 5%. To diagnose cytomegalovirus status from the catalog of TCR beta chain sequences, a statistical classification framework was built. A later analysis assigned V and J genes by comparing TCR nucleotide sequences with IMGT/GENE-DB human TR gene sequences. In a later analysis, CDR3 sequences and most-parsimonious VDJ recombination scenarios were assigned using the TCRdist pipeline. In a later analysis, every TCR beta chain was defined by the combination of its CDR3 amino acid sequence and its V-gene family, and reads without a unique V-gene family were dropped. A later analysis removed over 500 highly shared, low-generation-probability nucleotide sequences to deal with suspected cross-contamination and a sequencing artifact. For each public chain, a later analysis derived a clonal expansion index from normalized ranks of inferred template counts within each repertoire. A later analysis computed generation probabilities with a VDJ recombination model fitted to out-of-frame rearrangements, and checked the results against IGoR. In a later analysis, TCR-TCR, TCR-HLA and TCR-CMV co-occurrence was scored with hypergeometric tests, and a repertoire-size bias correction was applied to TCR pairs. In a later analysis, false discovery rates were estimated by permuting HLA or CMV assignments 20 times. A later analysis grouped co-occurring TCRs with DBSCAN, adding TCRdist sequence similarity when clustering within HLA-allele-positive subsets. Co-occurrence clustering excluded repertoires with fewer than 30,000 or more than 120,000 public chains, plus five with anomalous nucleotide sharing. TCRdb holds this immuneACCESS table with in-frame rearrangements only. Some clones are missing; in checked studies, unresolved V genes explain under half, and the rest has no known cause. Clonal size and the V and J genes are those of that table, whereas D and trimming came from the DNA. The sample yields fewer than 75,000 clones; roughly three quarters were counted once. The ten biggest clones cover about 2.7% of the sample.

Its CDR3 holds 17 amino acids, cysteine through phenylalanine. Here the CDR3 DNA is all that survives: 51 bases in frame from base 1. Deletion took 3 bases off V and 0 bases off J, with a span of 18 bases between the germline ends. From the germline V gene, CDR1 is SGDLS and CDR2 is YYNGEE. The data are from a study of cytomegalovirus exposure and HLA in healthy donors (dated by TCRdb to about 2017). About the full investigation: In an earlier analysis of 450 to 750 of the donors, 276 Gb of sequence data and some 100 million unique TCR beta sequences from roughly 200 million T cells were reported. Roughly 300 gigabases of sequencing data and approximately 85 million unique TCR sequences were included in an early release covering about 600 HLA-typed donors. Of the roughly 400 genotyped donors, 80% to 90% were placed in the genetic ancestry cluster associated with self-reported Caucasian donors. The aim of the study was to test whether cataloging public T cell receptors could identify signatures of past pathogen exposure. The study profiled the T cell repertoires of around 700 subjects by immunosequencing and related them to cytomegalovirus serostatus. Along with the 666-subject first cohort, a separate validation cohort of over 90 different subjects was used. To predict cytomegalovirus infection status, the study combined high-throughput TCR immunosequencing, statistical association of individual TCRs with disease status, and machine learning. A later analysis re-examined previously published TCR beta repertoires from 610 or so donors and added high-resolution HLA genotyping to investigate patterns of TCR occurrence. Rather than drawing on any new phenotypic data, the later analysis identified candidate immune exposures from TCR beta sequences and the way those sequences occurred across donors. To decide whether each TCR beta V gene segment behaved as functional or pseudogenic, an earlier analysis of approximately 620 of the donors relied on high-throughput TCR beta sequencing. Donor age, sex, ethnicity and CMV serostatus were collected together with the repertoire data. A later genetic analysis used genome-wide SNP genotypes for about three fifths of the roughly 700 donors, treating that subset as a discovery cohort. Every repertoire in the discovery cohort had been generated on one and the same sequencing platform. Class I and class II HLA loci were covered by the typing at four-digit resolution. Typing coverage varied by locus: roughly 620-640 donors for A, B, C, DRB1 and DQB1; more than 500 for DQA1; more than 600 for DPA1; 450 to 480 for DPB1. Roughly 5 DR-DQ haplotypes were handled as single units for association and clustering, since linkage in the cohort was strong. Among around 400 genotyped donors of the cohort, an average of roughly 230,000 unique TCR beta nucleotide sequences was sequenced per donor, of which about 18% were non-productive. What the authors observed across the whole study: Cytomegalovirus status was reported to be diagnosed by the classifier with high specificity and sensitivity in both the original and validation cohorts. In a later analysis, several top co-occurrence clusters were reported to appear linked to parvovirus B19, influenza, CMV and Epstein-Barr virus. A later analysis found that most CMV-associated TCR beta chains appeared HLA-restricted, with HLA associations seemingly driven largely by CMV exposure. Because counts were too low, some 17 rarely observed V segments, including chromosome 9 orphons, were excluded from the earlier analysis of around 640 of the donors. The authors suggested that the approach could potentially be extended to other disease states and immunological phenotypes. This cohort had only TCR beta chains sequenced, and the lack of alpha or paired-chain data limited which features could be detected. Specific HLA alleles were associated with 16,951 TCR beta sequences at a false discovery rate of 0.05 in a later analysis. Broadly in line with IMGT annotations, most TCR beta V segments showed up in productive rearrangements about 87% or about 30% of the time in an earlier analysis of several hundred of the donors. For the cohort, immune exposure information was limited to CMV serostatus. A further reported finding was that TCR beta sequences accurately predicted the HLA-A and HLA-B alleles for most subjects in the first cohort. V-gene and J-gene trimming of TCR beta chains was associated with a missense DCLRE1C variant in a later genetic analysis, and the association was replicated in an independent cohort. In vitro tests confirmed that three of the cytomegalovirus-associated TCR beta chains recognize cytomegalovirus antigens. According to a later genetic analysis, donors in an Asian-associated ancestry cluster had fewer N-insertions in productive TCRs than the roughly 670-donor mean. Sequencing depth was assumed to be roughly uniform across donors in the presence/absence analyses, though that assumption may not hold. A total of some 180 TCR beta chains were listed by the study as associated with cytomegalovirus. Because some donors lacked HLA typing at each locus, the association tests relied only on the typed subset. Some IMGT-functional V segments, including TRBV6-2 and TRBV6-3, could not be distinguished by the 87-base-pair reads and were therefore excluded. Compared with equally common non-associated chains, HLA-associated TCR beta chains in a later analysis were more clonally expanded and had lower generation probabilities. According to a later analysis, TCR association rates differed among HLA loci, with DRB1 alleles showing the most associated TCRs and HLA-C alleles showing the fewest. Linkage disequilibrium might explain the correlated functional status among segregating V segments, but an unknown experimental factor could not be ruled out. Across donors, most TCR sequences were observed very rarely, whereas some public TCRs were present in many individuals. Assigning TCR associations to individual alleles was difficult when HLA alleles, especially DR and DQ, strongly co-occurred. A cluster of highly shared sequence variants was judged likely to represent a technical artifact of the sequencing pipeline.

The material sequenced was PBMCs. This chain is built from TRBV9 and TRBJ1-2; TRBD1 might be the D gene, on 5 matching bases. The clonotype originates from a woman between 25 and 40 years old in good health and CMV-seronegative. The DNA sequence is given as TGTGCCAGCAGCGAGGGGCCATCTGCCCGAGCTAACTATGGCTACACCTTC. It codes for CASSEGPSARANYGYTF.